This is a list of T cell receptor beta chains from one sample in a study of cytomegalovirus exposure and HLA in healthy donors. This table comes from immunoSEQ multiplex PCR, and its TCRdb copy is limited to in-frame clones, with some not included. The sample has 150,000 to 200,000 clones; 60% to 85% are singletons. The sequenced sample consisted of PBMCs. These receptors came from a woman in her 50s in good health and CMV-seropositive. Both conserved end residues are part of each CDR3.

V gene: TRBV30; J gene: TRBJ1-5; CDR3 protein: CAWSADSNQPQHF
V gene: TRBV4-1; J gene: TRBJ2-1; CDR3 protein: CASSQEQGLAAYNEQFF
V gene: TRBV7-3; J gene: TRBJ2-5; CDR3 protein: CASSLEGRETQYF
V gene: TRBV10-3; J gene: TRBJ2-3; CDR3 protein: CAISGTSGRTDTQYF
V gene: TRBV30; J gene: TRBJ2-3; CDR3 protein: CAYGSASGRTDTQYF
V gene: TRBV9; J gene: TRBJ1-3; CDR3 protein: CASSPPRASGNTIYF
V gene: TRBV10-1; J gene: TRBJ2-7; CDR3 protein: CASSDLTKGGGGYEQYF
V gene: TRBV19; J gene: TRBJ1-3; CDR3 protein: CASSMGASGNTIYF
V gene: TRBV9; J gene: TRBJ1-2; CDR3 protein: CASSREGAKGYTF
V gene: TRBV9; J gene: TRBJ2-1; CDR3 protein: CASSERGLAGANEQFF
V gene: TRBV5-1; J gene: TRBJ1-1; CDR3 protein: CASSPGTQNTEAFF
V gene: TRBV19; J gene: TRBJ1-3; CDR3 protein: CASSTTEGNTIYF
V gene: TRBV6-5; J gene: TRBJ1-1; CDR3 protein: CASSSQGRENTEAFF
V gene: TRBV29-1; J gene: TRBJ2-3; CDR3 protein: CSVEPSGIADTQYF
V gene: TRBV4-3; J gene: TRBJ1-5; CDR3 protein: CASSQVAHRTGGRQPQHF
V gene: TRBV27; J gene: TRBJ2-7; CDR3 protein: CASRTTGGQHYEQYF
V gene: TRBV2; J gene: TRBJ1-1; CDR3 protein: CASTPDRNTEAFF
V gene: TRBV4-3; J gene: TRBJ2-7; CDR3 protein: CASSQDRGEQYF
V gene: TRBV30; J gene: TRBJ2-1; CDR3 protein: CAWASRQEQFF
V gene: TRBV5-8; J gene: TRBJ2-1; CDR3 protein: CASSPAEGNNEQFF
V gene: TRBV18; J gene: TRBJ1-3; CDR3 protein: CASSPTGERNTIYF
V gene: TRBV2; J gene: TRBJ2-6; CDR3 protein: CASSPLSGANGLTF
V gene: TRBV7-9; J gene: TRBJ1-5; CDR3 protein: CASSLGVLSNQPQHF
V gene: TRBV5-1; J gene: TRBJ1-4; CDR3 protein: CASSLTPGQSNEKLFF
V gene: TRBV27; J gene: TRBJ2-5; CDR3 protein: CASSRQGLYQETQYF
V gene: TRBV5-5; J gene: TRBJ2-3; CDR3 protein: CASSLTRQGTDTQYF
V gene: TRBV9; J gene: TRBJ2-5; CDR3 protein: CASSGGGRAEDPQYF
V gene: TRBV6-5; J gene: TRBJ1-2; CDR3 protein: CASSYSNRDIGGYTF
V gene: TRBV7-6; J gene: TRBJ2-2; CDR3 protein: CASSLGAGGPGTGELFF
V gene: TRBV15; J gene: TRBJ1-3; CDR3 protein: CATSRDQGAGANGNTIYF
V gene: TRBV5-4; J gene: TRBJ2-1; CDR3 protein: CASSLGGARGGESNEQFF
V gene: TRBV19; J gene: TRBJ1-5; CDR3 protein: CASSIGAGGTGQPQHF
V gene: TRBV19; J gene: TRBJ1-1; CDR3 protein: CASTGGVSMNTEAFF
V gene: TRBV6-5; J gene: TRBJ2-2; CDR3 protein: CASSPSTGELFF
V gene: TRBV10-3; J gene: TRBJ2-7; CDR3 protein: CAISPGLAGKNEQYF
V gene: TRBV5-1; J gene: TRBJ2-5; CDR3 protein: CASSPAGGETQYF
V gene: TRBV6-1; J gene: TRBJ1-1; CDR3 protein: CASSGTGARNTEAFF
V gene: TRBV7-3; J gene: TRBJ2-1; CDR3 protein: CASSLRSLAGGRYNEQFF
V gene: TRBV7-8; J gene: TRBJ2-5; CDR3 protein: CASSFVTSRSETQYF
V gene: TRBV11-3; J gene: TRBJ2-7; CDR3 protein: CARFLSHAKACHEQYF
V gene: TRBV5-6; J gene: TRBJ1-1; CDR3 protein: CASSFRGSTNTEAFF
V gene: TRBV25-1; J gene: TRBJ2-2; CDR3 protein: CASSESSGGARLFF
V gene: TRBV5-1; J gene: TRBJ2-7; CDR3 protein: CASSQLPGLAGVESYEQYF
V gene: TRBV11-2; J gene: TRBJ2-1; CDR3 protein: CASSLRLAGTNEQFF
V gene: TRBV7-3; J gene: TRBJ2-3; CDR3 protein: CASSLGGGRDTQYF
V gene: TRBV18; J gene: TRBJ1-1; CDR3 protein: CASSPVTGGDTEAFF
V gene: TRBV5-1; J gene: TRBJ2-7; CDR3 protein: CASSLGPTEDEQYF
V gene: TRBV4-2; J gene: TRBJ2-2; CDR3 protein: CASSPSPAGGAGELFF
V gene: TRBV7-3; J gene: TRBJ2-1; CDR3 protein: CASSYQGLAGANEQFF